Shown below are 30 T cell receptor beta chains from a single sample sequenced in a study of T cells in localized non-small cell lung cancer (TCRdb year 2020). Libraries were built with the immunoSEQ multiplex PCR assay. Sourced from immuneACCESS, this table was stored by TCRdb with only in-frame sequences that have V and J called. A share of the clones is absent; for the studies checked, an unresolved V gene accounts for under half, and the remainder has no known explanation. Here the sample has 15,000 to 18,000 clones; about 87% occur a single time. The leading ten clones occupy approximately 30% of the sample. Sequencing used peripheral blood mononuclear cells, obtained before any cancer treatment. Source of these receptors: a male donor aged 60 or older with stage II lung adenocarcinoma.

V usage is TRBV6-1 and J usage is TRBJ2-1; 8 bases align to TRBD2. The CDR3 length is 15 residues. Germline loops: CDR1 MNHNS, CDR2 SASEGT. The V and J ends lost 3 bases and 3 bases, in that order; junction bases with no gene match: 4. The CDR3: CASSDYSGGYNEQFF. The CDR3 DNA follows: TGTGCCAGCAGTGACTACAGCGGGGGCTACAATGAGCAGTTCTTC.

The chain combines TRBV7-9 with TRBJ2-5; D call uncertain. Germline CDR1 reads SEHNR; CDR2 reads FQNEAQ (reference sequence). V was cut by 0 bases and J by 2 bases, with 7 bases left in between. The CDR3 is 14 residues long. The CDR3 loop reads CASSLAAEQETQYF. The CDR3 region has the DNA TGTGCCAGCAGCTTAGCCGCGGAACAAGAGACCCAGTACTTC.

The rearrangement links TRBV5-1 to TRBJ2-5, with 12 bases lining up with TRBD2. Germline trimming cut 4 bases from V and 5 bases from J; bases unmatched to any gene: 15. The CDR3 is 18 residues long. The germline V gene has CDR1 SGHRS and CDR2 YFSETQ. The DNA for the CDR3 is TGCGCCAGCAGCCAAGGGACTAGCGGGCACCCTAGCAGGGAGACCCAGTACTTC. Translation: CASSQGTSGHPSRETQYF.

This rearrangement joins TRBV6-5 to TRBJ1-1; the D is unclear. Trimming cost V 8 bases and J 4 bases, with 17 bases left between them. In germline, CDR1 is MNHEY, CDR2 SVGAGI. The length of the CDR3 is 14 residues. CDR3 loop: CASGWRQKSTEAFF. DNA for the CDR3: TGTGCCAGCGGCTGGAGACAAAAGTCCACTGAAGCTTTCTTT.

The chain has TRBV18 and TRBJ1-1; possible D gene TRBD1, 5 bases. The CDR3 runs 12 residues. Germline CDR1 reads KGHSH; CDR2 reads LQKENI. Trimming took off 1 base at V and 8 bases at J, with 8 bases between the two ends. The CDR3 nucleotides are TGTGCCAGCTCACCACTCGGGGACGAAGCTTTCTTT. As protein: CASSPLGDEAFF.

The gene calls are TRBV19 and TRBJ2-3; D unclear. The CDR3 is made up of 17 amino acids. From germline, CDR1 is LNHDA and CDR2 SQIVND (reference sequence). Trimming removed 3 bases at V and 2 bases at J, with 18 bases between. The CDR3 DNA is TGTGCCAGTAGTATTAGGGAAGCAGGCATATACACAGATACGCAGTATTTT. Translated, it gives CASSIREAGIYTDTQYF.

The chain recombines TRBV5-4 with TRBJ2-1, with D tentatively TRBD1 or TRBD2 (5 bases each). Germline V gene sequence: CDR1 SGHNT, CDR2 YYREEE (reference sequence). The ends were cut back, 4 bases at V and 9 bases at J, with 35 bases in the middle. The CDR3 sequence is 20 residues long. In DNA, the CDR3 is TGTGCCAGCAGCCCTCCCCCGAGGGGTGGGCCTGTGGGGAATAGTTTTGAGCAGTTCTTC. Translation gives CASSPPPRGGPVGNSFEQFF.

The chain recombines TRBV28 with TRBJ1-1, with 8 bases identical to TRBD1. The junction had 9 bases not matched to a gene; V was cut back by 2 bases and J by 7 bases. This CDR3 comprises 15 residues. The germline CDR1 and CDR2 sequences are MDHEN and SYDVKM. CDR3 bases: TGTGCCAGCAGTTTACGTGACAGGGGTCGGGGTGAAGCTTTCTTT. Protein: CASSLRDRGRGEAFF. The full variable domain, completed using reference TRBV28 and TRBJ1-1, is DVKVTQSSRYLVKRTGEKVFLECVQDMDHENMFWYRQDPGLGLRLIYFSYDVKMKEKGDIPEGYSVSREKKERFSLILESASTNQTSMYLCASSLRDRGRGEAFFGQGTRLTVV.

The chain is built from TRBV9 and TRBJ2-7; D is uncertain. Per the germline V gene, CDR1 is SGDLS and CDR2 is YYNGEE. V lost 0 bases and J 5 bases, leaving 12 bases between the germline ends. The CDR3 totals 14 residues. The CDR3 bases are TGTGCCAGCAGCGTAGGGGTAAAGGGCCACGAGCAGTACTTC. Its protein product is CASSVGVKGHEQYF. Full variable domain (remainder filled in from reference TRBV9 and TRBJ2-7): DSGVTQTPKHLITATGQRVTLRCSPRSGDLSVYWYQQSLDQGLQFLIQYYNGEERAKGNILERFSAQQFPDLHSELNLSSLELGDSALYFCASSVGVKGHEQYFGPGTRLTVT.

V gene TRBV25-1 combines with J gene TRBJ1-1, with D possibly being TRBD1 (5 bases). This CDR3 comprises 12 residues. Per germline, CDR1 MGHDK and CDR2 SYGVNS. V was cut by 6 bases and J by 5 bases, with 10 bases left in between. This CDR3 is CASRGGQTEAFF. In DNA form, the CDR3 reads TGTGCCAGCAGGGGGGGTCAAACTGAAGCTTTCTTT.

This chain connects TRBV4-1 to TRBJ1-4, with TRBD1 matching over 9 bases. Germline V gene sequence: CDR1 MGHRA, CDR2 YSYEKL. The ends lost 0 bases at V and 5 bases at J; junction bases unmatched: 7. The CDR3 has 17 residues. As DNA, the CDR3 is TGCGCCAGCAGCCAAGACGTCCCCGGGACAGGGAATGAAAAACTGTTTTTT. It encodes CASSQDVPGTGNEKLFF.

The chain recombines TRBV27 with TRBJ2-3, with D perhaps TRBD2 (5 bases). Germline CDR1 reads MNHEY; CDR2 reads SMNVEV (reference sequence). The CDR3 extends over 14 amino acids. The V and J ends lost 2 bases and 6 bases respectively, with 12 bases between them. The DNA of the CDR3 is TGTGCCAGCAGTTTAGAGCGGCCCCGGGATACGCAGTATTTT. It translates to CASSLERPRDTQYF.

V gene TRBV29-1 combines with J gene TRBJ1-4; 7 bases agree with TRBD1. CDR1 SQVTM and CDR2 ANQGSEA come from the germline V gene. This CDR3 is built from 13 residues. V gave up 0 bases and J gave up 5 bases; unmatched junction bases: 0. CDR3 DNA sequence: TGCAGCGTTGAAGACAGGGGGAATGAAAAACTGTTTTTT. This sequence encodes CSVEDRGNEKLFF.

The chain couples TRBV6-1 to TRBJ2-3; TRBD2 matches 8 bases. V lost 6 bases and J lost 3; bases outside the gene matches: 8. The CDR3 is 15 amino acids. Germline V gene lookup returns CDR1 MNHNS and CDR2 SASEGT. This CDR3 is CASSFSGTGTDTQYF. The CDR3 DNA reads TGTGCCAGCAGCTTTAGCGGGACGGGTACAGATACGCAGTATTTT.

Comment on this clone: Other DNA sequences in the same sample also yield this CDR3. The V gene is TRBV9, the J gene TRBJ2-7, with 10 bases identical to TRBD2. The CDR3 contains 15 residues. Germline V CDR1 and CDR2: SGDLS, YYNGEE. The V segment lost 3 bases and the J segment 7 bases; nucleotides outside the gene matches: 10. CDR3 amino acids: CASSGLAGGPLEQYF. In DNA form, the CDR3 reads TGTGCCAGCAGCGGATTAGCGGGGGGCCCCCTGGAGCAGTACTTC.

V gene TRBV30 combines with J gene TRBJ2-7; perhaps TRBD2 as D (5 bases). The V end lost 4 bases, the J end lost 0 bases, and 13 bases lay between the germline ends. The germline gives CDR1 GTSNPN, CDR2 SVGIG (reference sequence). The CDR3 spans 14 residues. Here the CDR3 reads CAWKRLAVSYEQYF. The CDR3 nucleotides read TGTGCCTGGAAGCGTCTAGCCGTCTCCTACGAGCAGTACTTC.

The chain combines TRBV19 with TRBJ1-2, with 7 bases that match TRBD1. In germline, CDR1 is LNHDA, CDR2 SQIVND (reference sequence). Losses at the gene ends were 6 bases for V and 6 bases for J; bases not matched to a gene: 13. CDR3 length: 15 residues. The DNA of the CDR3 is TGTGCCAGTAGCAACCCGGGACAGCTCGATCATGGCTACACCTTC. It translates to CASSNPGQLDHGYTF. Combining the CDR3 with reference TRBV19 and TRBJ1-2 gives the whole variable domain DGGITQSPKYLFRKEGQNVTLSCEQNLNHDAMYWYRQDPGQGLRLIYYSQIVNDFQKGDIAEGYSVSREKKESFPLTVTSAQKNPTAFYLCASSNPGQLDHGYTFGSGTRLTVV.

The chain has TRBV27 and TRBJ2-2, with D unclear. Germline loops: CDR1 MNHEY, CDR2 SMNVEV (reference sequence). CDR3 length: 15 residues. The V and J ends lost 2 bases and 6 bases respectively, with 13 bases between them. The CDR3 nucleotides read TGTGCCAGCAGTTTAGCGGATGTTTATGCCGGGGAGCTGTTTTTT. Protein: CASSLADVYAGELFF.

In this sample, this clone turned up once. The chain joins TRBV6-5 to TRBJ2-1, with D hard to call. V dropped 6 bases and J dropped 9 bases, with 9 bases sitting between them. In germline, CDR1 is MNHEY, CDR2 SVGAGI. This CDR3 is built from 11 residues. CDR3 DNA sequence: TGTGCCAGCAGCTCAAGGGCTGAGCAGTTCTTC. It encodes CASSSRAEQFF.

The rearrangement joins TRBV4-1 to TRBJ2-1, with D perhaps TRBD1 (6 bases). The CDR3 runs to 15 residues. CDR1 and CDR2 from the germline V gene are MGHRA and YSYEKL. V lost 0 bases and J lost 1, with 7 bases in between. The CDR3 loop reads CASSQEGASYNEQFF. CDR3 nucleotide sequence: TGCGCCAGCAGCCAAGAGGGGGCATCCTACAATGAGCAGTTCTTC.

The rearrangement uses TRBV11-2 and TRBJ1-1; 9 bases agree with TRBD1. Germline CDR1 SGHAT, CDR2 FQNNGV. V shed 0 bases, J shed 1 base, and the junction held 12 bases outside the gene matches. The CDR3 contains 19 residues. The chain's CDR3 is CASSLDAIRTGVSNTEAFF. The CDR3 DNA reads as TGTGCCAGCAGCTTAGATGCTATTCGGACAGGGGTTTCGAACACTGAAGCTTTCTTT.

This clone was recorded a few times. V gene TRBV7-9 combines with J gene TRBJ2-3; D might be TRBD1 or TRBD2, each matching 5 bases. The ends were cut back, 4 bases at V and 1 base at J, with 12 bases in the middle. The CDR3 covers 15 residues. Per germline, CDR1 SEHNR and CDR2 FQNEAQ (reference sequence). CDR3 sequence reads: CASSSELGGTDTQYF. Written as DNA, the CDR3 is TGTGCCAGCAGCTCGGAACTGGGGGGCACAGATACGCAGTATTTT.

The V gene is TRBV14, the J gene TRBJ2-1; D gene ambiguous. In germline, CDR1 is SGHDN, CDR2 FVKESK. Trimming pared 0 bases from V and 7 bases from J, leaving 10 bases between. This CDR3 is built from 14 residues. The CDR3 region is CASSQDLISNEQFF. The DNA for the CDR3 is TGTGCCAGCAGCCAAGACCTAATTTCGAATGAGCAGTTCTTC.

The genes are TRBV5-1 and TRBJ2-2, with D perhaps TRBD1 (6 bases). This CDR3 contains 13 residues. Trimming removed 7 bases at V and 7 bases at J, with 14 bases between. CDR1 SGHRS and CDR2 YFSETQ come from the germline V gene. The CDR3 is CASLGGDIGELFF. In nucleotides, the CDR3 is TGCGCCAGCCTAGGGGGAGATATCGGGGAGCTGTTTTTT.

The chain has TRBV2 and TRBJ2-5; D is ambiguous. CDR1 and CDR2 (germline): SNHLY, FYNNEI. CDR3 length equals 13 residues. With 4 bases removed from V and 1 base from J, the gap between germline ends came to 7 bases. The CDR3 DNA reads TGTGCCAGCAGTGGAAGGTCCCAAGAGACCCAGTACTTC. Its translation is CASSGRSQETQYF.

V usage is TRBV6-1 and J usage is TRBJ2-1; TRBD1 aligns across 9 bases. Germline CDR1 and CDR2: MNHNS and SASEGT. The CDR3 totals 14 residues. V shed 5 bases, J shed 6 bases, and the junction held 5 bases outside the gene matches. The CDR3 is CASSFGTGINEQFF. Here the CDR3 DNA reads TGTGCCAGCAGTTTTGGGACAGGGATCAATGAGCAGTTCTTC.

J is TRBJ2-1 and V is TRBV5-1; 11 bases are a match to TRBD2. Germline CDR1 and CDR2: SGHRS and YFSETQ. The V and J ends lost 2 bases and 8 bases, in that order; junction bases with no gene match: 6. The CDR3 contains 15 residues. Written as DNA, the CDR3 is TGCGCCAGCAGCTTTCTAGCGGGAGGTTGGGATGAGCAGTTCTTC. Protein sequence: CASSFLAGGWDEQFF.

The chain carries TRBV15 and TRBJ2-1, with D possibly matching TRBD1 (7 bases). V was shortened by 3 bases and J by 7 bases, with 13 bases between the two germline ends. Germline CDR1 reads LNHNV; CDR2 reads YYDKDF (reference sequence). The CDR3 contains 14 residues. The CDR3 is CATSRGGRGNEQFF. CDR3 nucleotides: TGTGCCACCAGCAGGGGAGGCAGGGGGAATGAGCAGTTCTTC.

The chain couples TRBV28 to TRBJ1-5; the D gene is possibly TRBD1 (5 bases). This CDR3 is built from 15 residues. Per germline, CDR1 MDHEN and CDR2 SYDVKM. The V end was cut by 2 bases, the J end by 2 bases, with 10 bases between. This CDR3 reads CASSLLQGGNQPQHF. In nucleotides, the CDR3 is TGTGCCAGCAGTTTACTCCAGGGCGGCAATCAGCCCCAGCATTTT.

This chain connects TRBV27 to TRBJ1-1; 7 nucleotides agree with TRBD1. J was trimmed by 0 bases and V by 5 bases; bases with no gene match: 6. The CDR3 is 15 residues long. Germline V gene lookup returns CDR1 MNHEY and CDR2 SMNVEV (reference sequence). This CDR3 is CASSPGDSMNTEAFF. The CDR3 nucleotides read TGTGCCAGCAGTCCCGGGGACAGCATGAACACTGAAGCTTTCTTT.